Below, 29 T cell receptor beta chains from the same sample are listed, as sequenced in a study of blood T cells in healthy people across ages. Using a J-beta primer mix together with a sample-barcoded 5' primer, a second PCR was run for about 6 to 11 cycles. TCRdb itself ran the 5' RACE reads through MiXCR, one entry per CDR3 protein. The sample yields more than 700,000 distinct CDR3 sequences, 46% seen once. Source material: blood. These TCRs come from a man older than 75 in good health.

V and J are TRBV7-9 and TRBJ1-2; D is unresolved. Trimming pared 5 bases from V and 4 bases from J, leaving 17 bases between. CDR1 and CDR2 (germline): SEHNR, FQNEAQ (reference sequence). The CDR3 totals 15 residues. Written as DNA, the CDR3 is TGTGCCAGCAGCCGCTCGTGGGATATGGGCTATGGCTACACCTTC. Encoded protein: CASSRSWDMGYGYTF.

The chain carries TRBV20-1 and TRBJ2-3, with 9 bases lining up with TRBD2. This CDR3 region has 14 residues. Germline CDR1 reads DFQATT; CDR2 reads SNEGSKA (reference sequence). V dropped 6 bases and J dropped 2; count of bases not matched to a gene: 6. CDR3: CSAKREAYTDTQYF. The CDR3 DNA sequence: TGCAGTGCAAAGCGGGAGGCATACACAGATACGCAGTATTTT.

The chain has TRBV4-2 and TRBJ2-3; 9 nucleotides align to TRBD2. V lost 4 bases and J lost 0; bases outside the gene matches: 5. The CDR3 has 16 residues. Per germline, CDR1 LGHNA and CDR2 YNFKEQ. As DNA, the CDR3 is TGTGCCAGCAGCCGGACTAGCGCTGCTAGCACAGATACGCAGTATTTT. This codes for CASSRTSAASTDTQYF.

This chain connects TRBV20-1 to TRBJ2-5; a weak D match, TRBD1 (6 bases). The CDR3 spans 11 residues. CDR1 is DFQATT and CDR2 is SNEGSKA in the germline V gene (reference sequence). The V end was cut by 3 bases, the J end by 7 bases, with 9 bases between. The CDR3 nucleotides are TGCAGTGCTAGGGAAGGGGGGACCCAGTACTTC. Translated, it gives CSAREGGTQYF.

Worth noting for this clonotype: A much larger clone differs from this one at a single base, so this may be a read error. The chain is built from TRBV29-1 and TRBJ2-4; D is unresolved. This CDR3 has 12 amino acids. Germline assignment: CDR1 SQVTM and CDR2 ANQGSEA. CDR3 DNA sequence: TGCTGCGTTGAATTAGCCAAAAACATTCAGTACTTC. Residues: CCVELAKNIQYF.

The chain has TRBV29-1 and TRBJ1-5, with D perhaps TRBD1 (6 bases). CDR1 SQVTM and CDR2 ANQGSEA come from the germline V gene. CDR3 size: 13 residues. V was pared by 6 bases and J by 5 bases, with 14 bases between. Here the CDR3 DNA reads TGCAGCGTCGCCACAGGGCCCCATCAGCCCCAGCATTTT. It is translated as CSVATGPHQPQHF.

The rearrangement uses TRBV2 and TRBJ1-4; 7 bases agree with TRBD1. The length of the CDR3 is 14 residues. Looked up from germline, CDR1 is SNHLY and CDR2 is FYNNEI. Unmatched junction bases numbered 7, after V lost 8 bases and J lost 4 bases. The CDR3 region is CASLRGQNNEKLFF. The CDR3 coding sequence is TGTGCCAGCCTTAGGGGACAGAATAATGAAAAACTGTTTTTT.

The chain employs TRBV13 and TRBJ2-1; perhaps TRBD1 as D (6 bases). The V gene's germline CDR1 is PRHDT and CDR2 FYEKMQ (reference sequence). This CDR3 region has 13 residues. Trimming removed 5 bases from V and 9 bases from J, with 14 bases in between. For the CDR3, the DNA is TGTGCCAGCAGCGGGACACCCACAGTTGAGCAGTTCTTC. This translates into CASSGTPTVEQFF.

The chain combines TRBV20-1 with TRBJ2-7; TRBD2 is a possible D gene (5 bases). Germline loops: CDR1 DFQATT, CDR2 SNEGSKA (reference sequence). The CDR3 extends over 13 amino acids. V lost 3 bases to trimming and J lost 4 bases, with 13 bases between them. CDR3 region: CSASRGMGYEQYF. In DNA, the CDR3 is TGCAGTGCTAGTCGGGGTATGGGTTACGAGCAGTACTTC.

This clonotype was counted many times. V gene TRBV10-3 combines with J gene TRBJ2-3; no reliable D call. The V end lost 2 bases, the J end lost 2 bases, and 8 bases lay between the germline ends. Germline lookup yields CDR1 ENHRY and CDR2 SYGVKD. CDR3 length: 14 residues. CDR3 DNA: TGTGCCATCAGTGAGGGTGCGAACACAGATACGCAGTATTTT. Protein product: CAISEGANTDTQYF.

The V call is TRBV9, the J call TRBJ2-4, with D tentatively TRBD1 or TRBD2 (6 bases each). The end of the DNA fits TRBJ2-7 better, so the J call may be wrong. Germline CDR1 SGDLS, CDR2 YYNGEE. CDR3 length: 14 residues. CDR3 sequence: CASSVRPGAYEQYF. The CDR3 DNA reads TGTGCCAGCAGCGTCAGGCCGGGGGCTTACGAGCAGTACTTC.

The genes are TRBV7-9 and TRBJ2-1; 12 bases match TRBD2. V lost 3 bases and J lost 5; bases outside the gene matches: 5. This CDR3 region has 16 residues. Germline loops: CDR1 SEHNR, CDR2 FQNEAQ (reference sequence). CDR3: CASSLWTSGKHNEQFF. CDR3 nucleotides: TGTGCCAGCAGCTTGTGGACTAGCGGGAAACACAATGAGCAGTTCTTC.

The rearrangement uses TRBV6-4 and TRBJ1-1, with D uncertain. Trimming shortened V by 3 bases and J by 1 base, and 18 bases separated the two germline ends. This CDR3 is 17 amino acids long. Per the germline V gene, CDR1 is MRHNA and CDR2 is SNTAGT. CDR3 DNA sequence: TGTGCCAGCAGTGAGAATTCCGACCCAGTTGGGAACACTGAAGCTTTCTTT. Residues: CASSENSDPVGNTEAFF.

This clonotype was observed a handful of times. The CDR3 loop is CASAGLADNEQFF. The DNA of the CDR3 is TGTGCCAGCGCGGGACTAGCGGACAATGAGCAGTTCTTC. V and J are TRBV2 and TRBJ2-1; 11 nucleotides agree with TRBD2. CDR1 and CDR2 from the germline V gene are SNHLY and FYNNEI. Losses at the gene ends were 8 bases for V and 5 bases for J; bases not matched to a gene: 2. The CDR3 has 13 amino acids.

The gene calls are TRBV6-5 and TRBJ2-7; either TRBD1 or TRBD2 may supply D (5 bases each). Germline V lookup: CDR1 MNHEY, CDR2 SVGAGI. Trimming stripped 6 bases from V and 3 bases from J, with 24 bases between. There are 17 residues in the CDR3. CDR3 in amino acids: CASRLLAMTGPLYEQYF. The CDR3 DNA reads as TGTGCCAGCAGGTTACTCGCGATGACGGGACCCCTCTACGAGCAGTACTTC.

Remarks on this clonotype: This clone may be a read error of a much larger clone one base away. The J gene is TRBJ2-7, the V gene TRBV27, with D possibly TRBD2 on 5 matching bases. Germline-derived CDR1 and CDR2 are MNHEY and SMNVEV (reference sequence). The V end lost 5 bases, the J end lost 7 bases, and 18 bases lay between the germline ends. The CDR3 runs to 14 residues. The CDR3 coding sequence is TGTGCCAGCAGTCTCCGTCGGGAACTGGGGGAGCAGTACTTC. The encoded protein is CASSLRRELGEQYF.

Concerning this clonotype: The junction does not match germline at one end; this may be a read error. V is TRBV4-1 and J is TRBJ2-7; D is unresolved. Germline lookup yields CDR1 MGHRA and CDR2 YSYEKL. The CDR3 extends over 13 amino acids. CDR3 nucleotides: TGCGCCAACAGCCAAGGGCTAGTGGGCGAGCAGTACTTC. Translating it yields CANSQGLVGEQYF.

This clonotype was observed a handful of times. The chain uses TRBV20-1 and TRBJ2-4, with 7 nucleotides matching TRBD2. V shed 3 bases, J shed 13 bases, and the junction held 12 bases outside the gene matches. Germline values: CDR1 DFQATT, CDR2 SNEGSKA (reference sequence). This CDR3 contains 13 residues. In DNA, the CDR3 is TGCAGTGCTAGCACGAATAGGGCGGGGGAGCAGTACTTC. It specifies CSASTNRAGEQYF.

This clonotype was observed a few times. The rearrangement uses TRBV5-1 and TRBJ2-7, with 13 positions matching TRBD2. The CDR3 runs 17 residues. Germline V gene sequence: CDR1 SGHRS, CDR2 YFSETQ. The V and J ends lost 4 bases and 2 bases, in that order; junction bases with no gene match: 9. The CDR3 sequence: CASSERTSGSSAYEQYF. The CDR3, as DNA: TGCGCCAGCAGCGAGAGGACTAGCGGGAGTTCGGCCTACGAGCAGTACTTC. Variable domain in full (rest from reference TRBV5-1 and TRBJ2-7): KAGVTQTPRYLIKTRGQQVTLSCSPISGHRSVSWYQQTPGQGLQFLFEYFSETQRNKGNFPGRFSGRQFSNSRSEMNVSTLELGDSALYLCASSERTSGSSAYEQYFGPGTRLTVT.

This clonotype turned up a few times. The rearrangement links TRBV6-1 to TRBJ1-2; D remains ambiguous. V was shortened by 3 bases and J by 7 bases, with 15 bases between the two germline ends. Germline V gives CDR1 MNHNS, CDR2 SASEGT. The CDR3 runs 14 residues. For the CDR3, the DNA is TGTGCCAGCAGTGACGACGGGTCGGGCCTTGGCTACACCTTC. Its protein product is CASSDDGSGLGYTF.

The rearrangement links TRBV6-1 to TRBJ2-3; D not certain. This CDR3 contains 14 residues. Between the trimmed V and J ends, which lost 7 bases and 10 bases, there was a span of 21 bases. Germline V CDR1 and CDR2: MNHNS, SASEGT. CDR3 in amino acids: CASIVGSGPKSQYF. The CDR3 DNA reads TGTGCCAGCATTGTTGGGTCCGGTCCTAAGTCGCAGTATTTT.

The V call is TRBV29-1, the J call TRBJ2-2, with D tentatively TRBD1 (6 bases). V was pared by 6 bases and J by 5 bases, with 10 bases between. Germline V gene lookup returns CDR1 SQVTM and CDR2 ANQGSEA. The CDR3 contains 12 residues. The CDR3 region is CSVITGTGELFF. The DNA of the CDR3 is TGCAGCGTCATAACAGGGACCGGGGAGCTGTTTTTT.

This clonotype was seen only a few times. This sequence joins TRBV5-1 and TRBJ2-4, with D tentatively TRBD1 (6 bases). With the DNA end fitting TRBJ2-7 better, the J assignment may be wrong. The CDR3 is made up of 17 amino acids. The germline CDR1 and CDR2 sequences are SGHRS and YFSETQ. The CDR3 bases are TGCGCCAGCAGCTTGGCCTATCTGGGGACATATAGTTACGAGCAGTACTTC. This encodes CASSLAYLGTYSYEQYF.

CDR3 region: CAPFREIGDTQYF. The CDR3 DNA follows: TGTGCCCCCTTTAGGGAGATTGGAGATACGCAGTATTTT. The chain links TRBV30 to TRBJ2-3; D is perhaps TRBD2 (5 bases). The germline V and J ends were trimmed by 8 bases and 5 bases, with 17 bases remaining between them. This CDR3 comprises 13 residues. CDR1 GTSNPN and CDR2 SVGIG come from the germline V gene (reference sequence).

The V call is TRBV7-6, the J call TRBJ1-2; D remains ambiguous. Germline V gene lookup returns CDR1 SGHVS and CDR2 FNYEAQ. The CDR3 totals 19 residues. Trimming left V 3 bases short and J 6 bases short, with 29 bases between. CDR3 loop: CASSFLYQEAENSGNGYTF. In DNA, the CDR3 is TGTGCCAGCAGCTTCCTCTACCAGGAGGCCGAGAATAGCGGAAATGGCTACACCTTC.

J is TRBJ2-5 and V is TRBV20-1; 9 nucleotides align to TRBD1. The end of the DNA aligns better with TRBJ2-7, so the J call may be wrong. This CDR3 region has 14 residues. Germline V CDR1 and CDR2: DFQATT, SNEGSKA (reference sequence). CDR3 coding DNA: TGCAGTGCTGGAACCGGGACAGGGAACCACGAGCAGTACTTC. Amino acids: CSAGTGTGNHEQYF.

The rearrangement links TRBV27 to TRBJ2-1; the D gene is possibly TRBD2 (6 bases). The J call could be wrong; TRBJ2-7 is a better fit for the DNA end. The germline CDR1 and CDR2 sequences are MNHEY and SMNVEV (reference sequence). The CDR3 loop spans 15 amino acids. This chain's CDR3 is CASSRTNGGLYEQYF. The CDR3 nucleotides are TGTGCCAGCAGTAGAACTAACGGGGGTTTGTATGAGCAGTACTTC.

This clonotype has only a few counts. The chain has TRBV6-5 and TRBJ2-5; tentative D call: TRBD2 (5 bases). Germline CDR1 is MNHEY and CDR2 is SVGAGI. The CDR3 contains 14 residues. V was shortened by 8 bases and J by 2 bases, with 15 bases between the two germline ends. The CDR3 DNA is TGTGCCAGCTCCTCGGGGAGCGAGCAAGAGACCCAGTACTTC. Translated, it gives CASSSGSEQETQYF.

The J gene is TRBJ2-1, the V gene TRBV6-2 or TRBV6-3, with a weak D call TRBD1 (5 bases). Germline CDR1 and CDR2: MNHEY and SVGEGT. CDR3 length: 11 residues. The V end lost 6 bases, the J end lost 8 bases, and 8 bases lay between the germline ends. The CDR3 loop is CASSDRDEQFF. CDR3 DNA: TGTGCCAGCAGCGACAGAGATGAGCAGTTCTTC.